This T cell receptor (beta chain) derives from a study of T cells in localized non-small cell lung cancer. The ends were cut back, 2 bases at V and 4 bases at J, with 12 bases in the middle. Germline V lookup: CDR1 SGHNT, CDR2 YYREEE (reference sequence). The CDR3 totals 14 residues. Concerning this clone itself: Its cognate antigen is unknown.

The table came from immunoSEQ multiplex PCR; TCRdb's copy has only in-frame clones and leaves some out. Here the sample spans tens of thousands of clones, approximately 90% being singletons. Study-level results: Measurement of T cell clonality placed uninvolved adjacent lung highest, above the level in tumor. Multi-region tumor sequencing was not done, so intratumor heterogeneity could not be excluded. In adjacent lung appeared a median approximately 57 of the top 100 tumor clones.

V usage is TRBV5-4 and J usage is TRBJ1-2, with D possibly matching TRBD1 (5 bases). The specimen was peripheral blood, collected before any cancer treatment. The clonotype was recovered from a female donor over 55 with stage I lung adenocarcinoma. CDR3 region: CASSFGQQGYGYTF. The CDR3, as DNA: TGTGCCAGCAGCTTCGGCCAGCAGGGCTATGGCTACACCTTC.